The present entry profiles one T cell receptor (beta chain) with its context. The specificity of this receptor is unknown. No per-base quality is available; no much larger clone lies one base away. The CDR3 spans 14 residues, from the cysteine through the phenylalanine. Only the CDR3 portion is preserved as DNA: 42 bases, with reading frame beginning at the first base. CDR1 and CDR2 are drawn from the germline V gene: SGHDN, FVKESK. The V and J ends are trimmed by 4 bases and 6 bases, leaving 14 bases between them. The immunoSEQ Assay, a bias-controlled multiplex PCR, was used to amplify TCRbeta CDR3 regions from genomic DNA. Per the source publication's procedure: Within the assay, amplification of reference gene primers was used to estimate how many nucleated cells each sample contained. Sequence reads were collapsed and filtered to measure the absolute abundance of every unique TCRbeta CDR3 rearrangement. For each sample, productive Simpson clonality was calculated as the square root of Simpson's diversity index over productive rearrangements. TCRdb took over this immuneACCESS table, retaining in-frame rearrangements with V and J assigned. Such tables are incomplete; in checked studies, under half of the missing clones stem from an unresolved V gene, and the remainder is unexplained. Clonal size and the V and J genes are those of that table, whereas D and trimming came from the DNA. Across this sample there are approximately 280,000 clones, with almost 85% seen only once. Jointly, the top ten make up approximately 5.1% of the sample.

Collaborating institutions collected whole blood in K2EDTA tubes following their own protocols. For TCRbeta analysis, collaborator samples were shipped as frozen whole blood, as isolated PBMCs, or as DNA extracted from either sample type. This entry is derived from a study of blood T cell repertoires in COVID-19 (dated by TCRdb to the early 2020s). Looking at the study overall: Collaborator samples came from the United States, Italy and Spain and covered acute and convalescent phases of COVID-19. The prospective study material was composed of cDNA or gDNA derived from T cells, B-cell-depleted T cells, or PBMCs. Subjects who had been exposed to COVID-19, were actively infected with it, or had recovered from it provided the deeply sampled blood TCRbeta repertoires that made up the dataset. The repertoires were made available in a free public database intended to serve as a resource for research on the immune response to SARS-CoV-2. The samples were drawn from two sources: the first 160 participants of the ongoing ImmuneRACE study, and fewer than 1,500 subjects contributed by 6 global collaborators. Sample metadata almost always included a de-identified subject ID, COVID-19 status, age in years and sex. Where available, HLA class I and class II types were taken from metadata supplied by the sample provider and were not determined by assay-based typing. General study outcomes and caveats: Clinical and demographic metadata were provided uncurated, with the amount varying by source and participant.

The sequenced material came from peripheral blood. The chain couples TRBV14 to TRBJ2-3; the D segment cannot be called with confidence. This clonotype originated in a man aged 50 to 59 with active or convalescent COVID-19. The DNA reads as follows: TGTGCCAGCAGCCCGCGTCCCCCCCCGGATACGCAGTATTTT. This gives the protein CASSPRPPPDTQYF.